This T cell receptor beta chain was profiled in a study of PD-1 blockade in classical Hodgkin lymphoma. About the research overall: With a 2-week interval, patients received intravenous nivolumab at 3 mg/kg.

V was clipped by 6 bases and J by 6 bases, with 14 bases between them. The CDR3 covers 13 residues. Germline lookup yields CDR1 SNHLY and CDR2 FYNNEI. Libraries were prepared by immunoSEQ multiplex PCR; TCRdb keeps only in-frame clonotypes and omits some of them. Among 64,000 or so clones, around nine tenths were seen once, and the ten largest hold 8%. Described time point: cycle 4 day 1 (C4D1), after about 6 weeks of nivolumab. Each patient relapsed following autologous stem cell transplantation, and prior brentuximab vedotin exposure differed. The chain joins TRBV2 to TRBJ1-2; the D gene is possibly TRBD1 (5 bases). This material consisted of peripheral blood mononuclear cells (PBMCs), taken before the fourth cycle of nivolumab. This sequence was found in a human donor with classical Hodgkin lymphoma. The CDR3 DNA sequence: TGTGCCAGCAGGGAACGGGGGGACGATGGCTACACCTTC. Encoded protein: CASRERGDDGYTF.